The present T cell receptor (beta chain) was sequenced within a study of technical replicates of blood from a handful of donors. Some clones are missing from TCRdb's copy, which holds only in-frame ones; the method was immunoSEQ multiplex PCR. Here the sample spans around 81,000 clones, approximately 96% being singletons. CDR1 and CDR2 from the germline V gene are MGHRA and YSYEKL. V dropped 2 bases and J dropped 3; count of bases not matched to a gene: 5. The length of the CDR3 is 15 residues. The gene calls are TRBV4-1 and TRBJ2-7; 9 nucleotides align to TRBD1. This TCR was sampled from a human donor in good health. The sequenced material came from T cells isolated from PBMCs. CDR3 amino acids: CASSQSGTGNYEQYF. The CDR3 nucleotides are TGCGCCAGCAGCCAATCCGGGACAGGGAACTACGAGCAGTACTTC.